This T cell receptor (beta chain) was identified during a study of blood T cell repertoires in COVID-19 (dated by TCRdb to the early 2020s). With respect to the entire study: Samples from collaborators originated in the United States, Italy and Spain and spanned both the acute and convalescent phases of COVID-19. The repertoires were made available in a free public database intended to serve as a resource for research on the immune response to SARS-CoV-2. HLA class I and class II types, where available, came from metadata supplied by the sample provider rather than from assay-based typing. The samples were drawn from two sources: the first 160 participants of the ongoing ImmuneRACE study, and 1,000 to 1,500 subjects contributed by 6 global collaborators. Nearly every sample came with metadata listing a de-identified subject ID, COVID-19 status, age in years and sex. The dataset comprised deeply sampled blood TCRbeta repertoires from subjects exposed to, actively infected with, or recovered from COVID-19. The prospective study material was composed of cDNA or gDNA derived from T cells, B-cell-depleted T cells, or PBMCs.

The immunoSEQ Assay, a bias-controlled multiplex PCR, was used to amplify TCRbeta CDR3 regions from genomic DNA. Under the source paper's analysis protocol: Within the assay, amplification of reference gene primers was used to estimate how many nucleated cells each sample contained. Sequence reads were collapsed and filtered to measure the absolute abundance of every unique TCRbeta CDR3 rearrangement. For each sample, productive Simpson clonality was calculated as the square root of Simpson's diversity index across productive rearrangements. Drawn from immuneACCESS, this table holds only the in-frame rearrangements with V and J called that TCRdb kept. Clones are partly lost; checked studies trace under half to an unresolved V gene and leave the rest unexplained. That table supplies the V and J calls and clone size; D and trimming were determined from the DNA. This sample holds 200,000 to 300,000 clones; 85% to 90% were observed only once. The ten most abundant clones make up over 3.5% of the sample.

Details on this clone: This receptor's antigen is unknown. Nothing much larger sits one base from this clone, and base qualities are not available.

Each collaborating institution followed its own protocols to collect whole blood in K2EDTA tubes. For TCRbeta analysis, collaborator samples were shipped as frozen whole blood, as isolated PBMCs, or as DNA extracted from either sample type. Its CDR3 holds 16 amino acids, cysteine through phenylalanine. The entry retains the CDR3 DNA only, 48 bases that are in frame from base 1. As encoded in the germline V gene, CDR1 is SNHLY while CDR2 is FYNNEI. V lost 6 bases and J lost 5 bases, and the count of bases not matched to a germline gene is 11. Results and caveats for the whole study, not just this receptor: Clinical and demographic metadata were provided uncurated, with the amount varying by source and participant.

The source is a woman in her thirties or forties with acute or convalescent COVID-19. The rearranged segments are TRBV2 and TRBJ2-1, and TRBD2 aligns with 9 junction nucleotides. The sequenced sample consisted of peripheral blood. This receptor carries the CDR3 CASREQTSGPDNEQFF. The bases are TGTGCCAGCAGAGAGCAGACTAGCGGCCCCGACAATGAGCAGTTCTTC.